The entry that follows covers one T cell receptor (beta chain) sequence. These data come from a study of OX40 agonist ivuxolimab in advanced cancers. Overall study context: Allowance was made for prior anti-PD-1, anti-PD-L1 or anti-CTLA-4 therapy, and 40% to 45% had some.

Patients had blood sampled at baseline and again on cycle 4 day 1 and cycle 7 day 1. Profiling relied on immunoSEQ multiplex PCR, and the TCRdb table lists in-frame clones only, not all of them. Here the sample spans about 83,000 clones, roughly 84% being singletons. Germline V CDR1 and CDR2: SGHNT, YYREEE (reference sequence). V dropped 0 bases and J dropped 4 bases, with 10 bases sitting between them. The CDR3 runs to 14 residues. The TCR comes from an adult with an advanced solid tumor such as melanoma, head and neck, liver or kidney cancer. V gene TRBV5-4 combines with J gene TRBJ1-1; maybe TRBD1 (6 bases). This sample comprised CD4+ or CD8+ T cells sorted from blood, obtained in a trial of the OX40 agonist ivuxolimab. The CDR3 nucleotides read TGTGCCAGCAGCTTGGGGGGGGCCGGCACTGAAGCTTTCTTT. Protein product: CASSLGGAGTEAFF.